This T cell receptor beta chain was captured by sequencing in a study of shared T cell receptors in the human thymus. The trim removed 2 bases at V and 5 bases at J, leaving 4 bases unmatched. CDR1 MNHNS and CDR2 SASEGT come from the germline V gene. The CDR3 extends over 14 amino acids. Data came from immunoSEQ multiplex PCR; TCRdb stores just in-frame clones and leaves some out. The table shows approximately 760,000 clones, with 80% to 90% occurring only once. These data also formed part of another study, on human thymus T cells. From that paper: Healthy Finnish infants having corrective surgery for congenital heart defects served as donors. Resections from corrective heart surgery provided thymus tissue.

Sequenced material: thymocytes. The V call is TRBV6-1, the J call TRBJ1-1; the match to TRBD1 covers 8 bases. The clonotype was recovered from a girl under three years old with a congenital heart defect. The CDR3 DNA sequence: TGTGCCAGCAGTGAACGGGACAGGAAAACTGAAGCTTTCTTT. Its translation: CASSERDRKTEAFF.